The T cell receptor (beta chain) under discussion was sequenced for a study of T-cell memory formation after mild COVID-19. The germline gives CDR1 MGHRA, CDR2 YSYEKL. The ends lost 6 bases at V and 6 bases at J; junction bases unmatched: 11. The CDR3 is 17 amino acids. The authors produced TCR alpha and TCR beta cDNA libraries with sample barcodes and UMIs by 5'RACE using constant-segment primers. TCRdb called the 5' RACE reads again in MiXCR, with one record for every CDR3 protein. The data hold hundreds of thousands of distinct CDR3 sequences, with roughly 22% observed a single time. This TCR was recovered from an adult woman who had mild COVID-19 (a few samples of this study predate the infection). Cell type and time point are not known. The chain employs TRBV4-1 and TRBJ2-3; 14 bases are shared with TRBD2. Sequences were obtained from PBMCs or a T cell subset sorted from them (not recorded which). The CDR3 DNA reads TGCGCCAGCAGTCTGGGACTAGCGGGGGTGAGCCAGGATACGCAGTATTTT. Translated: CASSLGLAGVSQDTQYF.